The next 25 T cell receptor beta chains were all read from a single sample in a study of vaccination and CD4 T cells after COVID-19. The treatment is: approximately nine-day PBMC culture with coronavirus spike peptide pools or control peptides (ViraFEST assay). The antigens of these receptors remain unknown. An Oncomine TCR Beta short-read assay was used to sequence the DNA from cultured CD4+ T cells. TCRdb re-analysed the PCR reads in MiXCR, keeping a single row per CDR3 protein. The sample includes more than 4,000 distinct CDR3 sequences, around 48% of them seen just once. The specimen was CD4+ T cells from blood, cultured in vitro. These TCRs come from a human donor who had recovered from COVID-19.

As DNA, the CDR3 is TGTGCCAGCAGTTTATCGGGTAACGAGCAGTACTTC. It translates to CASSLSGNEQYF. The genes are TRBV12-3 or TRBV12-4 and TRBJ2-7; no clear D gene. V lost 2 bases to trimming and J lost 5 bases, with 7 bases between them. This CDR3 spans 12 amino acids.

The chain is built from TRBV6-2 or TRBV6-3 and TRBJ1-1; D remains unclear. Germline values: CDR1 MNHEY, CDR2 SVGEGT. V lost 2 bases and J lost 8, with 9 bases in between. This CDR3 contains 12 residues. The CDR3, as DNA: TGTGCCAGCAGTTACCCGCCGTACGAAGCTTTCTTT. Its protein product is CASSYPPYEAFF.

The rearrangement joins TRBV12-3 or TRBV12-4 to TRBJ2-5, with D possibly matching TRBD2 (7 bases). The CDR3 spans 15 residues. V was shortened by 8 bases and J by 5 bases, with 21 bases between the two germline ends. In DNA form, the CDR3 reads TGTGCCAGCTCGGCGCGGGGGCGGGTTGGGGAGACCCAGTACTTC. Protein sequence: CASSARGRVGETQYF.

CDR3 protein: CASTPDKRGPYNEQFF. CDR3 nucleotide sequence: TGTGCCAGTACCCCAGACAAGAGGGGGCCCTACAATGAGCAGTTCTTC. The chain joins TRBV19 to TRBJ2-1; TRBD1 matches at 7 bases. The CDR3 runs to 16 residues. Losses at the gene ends were 7 bases for V and 2 bases for J; bases not matched to a gene: 11. Germline V gene sequence: CDR1 LNHDA, CDR2 SQIVND (reference sequence).

V is TRBV20-1 and J is TRBJ2-1, with 12 bases matching TRBD2. The CDR3 has 13 residues. Germline lookup yields CDR1 DFQATT and CDR2 SNEGSKA (reference sequence). V shed 5 bases and J 8 bases; nucleotides not matched to a gene: 4. The CDR3 reads CSALAGGPHEQFF. In DNA, the CDR3 is TGCAGTGCTCTAGCGGGAGGGCCCCATGAGCAGTTCTTC.

The chain uses TRBV20-1 and TRBJ1-1; D remains unclear. This CDR3 is built from 14 residues. The V end lost 0 bases, the J end lost 0 bases, and 8 bases lay between the germline ends. CDR1 and CDR2 (germline): DFQATT, SNEGSKA (reference sequence). CDR3 residues: CSARDRLLNTEAFF. Written as DNA, the CDR3 is TGCAGTGCTAGAGACAGACTCTTGAACACTGAAGCTTTCTTT.

This clonotype was seen more than once but under ten times. This rearrangement joins TRBV6-1 to TRBJ2-1; 11 bases are a match to TRBD2. Germline CDR1 MNHNS, CDR2 SASEGT. J was trimmed by 10 bases and V by 6 bases; bases with no gene match: 11. This CDR3 spans 15 amino acids. For the CDR3, the DNA is TGTGCCAGCAGCCAGAGGACTAGCGGGTATTGGGAGCAGTTCTTC. Amino acid sequence: CASSQRTSGYWEQFF.

This sequence joins TRBV24-1 and TRBJ2-7, with D possibly matching TRBD2 (5 bases). Trimming took off 8 bases at V and 2 bases at J, with 15 bases between the two ends. CDR1 is KGHDR, CDR2 SFDVKD, per germline. This CDR3 region has 14 residues. In DNA form, the CDR3 reads TGTGCCACCATAATGACGCGGGCCACCTACGAGCAGTACTTC. It encodes CATIMTRATYEQYF.

This clonotype was found a few times. This chain joins TRBV20-1 and TRBJ2-7; possibly TRBD1 or TRBD2 for D (5 bases each). Deletions cut 2 bases from V and 3 bases from J, with 14 bases between. Per the germline V gene, CDR1 is DFQATT and CDR2 is SNEGSKA (reference sequence). This CDR3 region has 14 residues. In DNA form, the CDR3 reads TGCAGTGCTAGACCTCCAGGGACGGGCTACGAGCAGTACTTC. This gives the protein CSARPPGTGYEQYF.

The chain uses TRBV6-1 and TRBJ1-1; 7 bases agree with TRBD1. CDR3 size: 15 residues. V lost 6 bases, J lost 4 bases, and 11 bases stayed unmatched. Germline V gives CDR1 MNHNS, CDR2 SASEGT. The DNA for the CDR3 is TGTGCCAGCAGCCCCAACCAGGGGGAGGTCACTGAAGCTTTCTTT. Translating gives CASSPNQGEVTEAFF.

The chain recombines TRBV25-1 with TRBJ2-2; maybe TRBD1 (5 bases). Trimming removed 5 bases from V and 1 base from J, with 11 bases in between. There are 15 residues in the CDR3. Germline loops: CDR1 MGHDK, CDR2 SYGVNS. CDR3 in amino acids: CASSKTGLNTGELFF. The DNA for the CDR3 is TGTGCCAGCAGTAAAACAGGTTTGAACACCGGGGAGCTGTTTTTT.

The chain is built from TRBV19 and TRBJ2-2; 10 nucleotides agree with TRBD2. Germline values: CDR1 LNHDA, CDR2 SQIVND (reference sequence). V shed 5 bases and J 6 bases; nucleotides not matched to a gene: 6. The CDR3 is 15 amino acids. The CDR3 is CASSFQRGGSGELFF. CDR3 nucleotide sequence: TGTGCCAGTAGTTTCCAGCGGGGGGGCTCCGGGGAGCTGTTTTTT.

The chain couples TRBV20-1 to TRBJ1-1; D ambiguous. CDR3 size: 16 residues. Trimming cost V 3 bases and J 2 bases, with 19 bases left between them. From germline, CDR1 is DFQATT and CDR2 SNEGSKA (reference sequence). CDR3 coding DNA: TGCAGTGCTAGTAGGGATAACCCCCGGATAAACACTGAAGCTTTCTTT. Translating it yields CSASRDNPRINTEAFF.

The V call is TRBV20-1, the J call TRBJ1-1, with 7 bases lining up with TRBD1. V was pared by 5 bases and J by 6 bases, with 6 bases of the junction left unmatched. The germline V gene has CDR1 DFQATT and CDR2 SNEGSKA (reference sequence). The CDR3 runs to 12 residues. CDR3 coding DNA: TGCAGTGCTCGACAGGGCAAAGCTGAAGCTTTCTTT. Protein product: CSARQGKAEAFF.

This clonotype was picked up a small number of times. The chain links TRBV6-1 to TRBJ1-5; D is undetermined. The length of the CDR3 is 17 residues. The germline gives CDR1 MNHNS, CDR2 SASEGT. V was shortened by 2 bases and J by 1 base, with 15 bases between the two germline ends. As DNA, the CDR3 is TGTGCCAGCAGTGAAAGGAGGGTCCGCCAAAGCAATCAGCCCCAGCATTTT. Amino acid sequence: CASSERRVRQSNQPQHF.

There are a few counts of this clonotype. This chain uses TRBV28 with TRBJ1-2; the D gene is possibly TRBD1 (5 bases). Trimming shortened V by 5 bases and J by 4 bases, and 20 bases separated the two germline ends. The CDR3 loop spans 16 amino acids. CDR1 is MDHEN and CDR2 is SYDVKM in the germline V gene. The CDR3: CASSQSGAESLYGYTF. The DNA for the CDR3 is TGTGCCAGCAGTCAATCCGGGGCCGAATCTCTCTATGGCTACACCTTC.

The genes are TRBV28 and TRBJ1-5; D might be TRBD1 (5 bases). This CDR3 has 14 amino acids. CDR1 is MDHEN and CDR2 is SYDVKM in the germline V gene. V lost 7 bases and J lost 5, with 15 bases in between. CDR3 sequence reads: CASTQDLGHQPQHF. The CDR3 DNA reads as TGTGCCAGCACCCAGGACCTGGGGCATCAGCCCCAGCATTTT.

This chain connects TRBV5-6 to TRBJ2-7, with 9 bases aligning to TRBD1. Germline trimming cut 0 bases from V and 4 bases from J; bases unmatched to any gene: 8. The CDR3 runs to 16 residues. CDR1 and CDR2 (germline): SGHDT, YYEEEE. The CDR3 spells CASSLALGQGLYEQYF. The DNA for the CDR3 is TGTGCCAGCAGCTTGGCCCTGGGACAGGGTCTTTACGAGCAGTACTTC.

The gene calls are TRBV18 and TRBJ2-7, with 7 bases lining up with TRBD2. The CDR3 is 15 residues long. Trimming removed 3 bases from V and 2 bases from J; junction bases left unmatched: 7. Germline lookup yields CDR1 KGHSH and CDR2 LQKENI. CDR3 in DNA: TGTGCCAGCTCACCGGGAGGGGCTGCCGCCTACGAGCAGTACTTC. Protein sequence: CASSPGGAAAYEQYF.

Only a few counts were recorded for this clonotype. The rearrangement joins TRBV6-5 to TRBJ1-2; D is unresolved. CDR3 length: 13 residues. CDR1 and CDR2 from the germline V gene are MNHEY and SVGAGI. The germline V and J ends were trimmed by 4 bases and 8 bases, with 14 bases remaining between them. The CDR3 bases are TGTGCCAGCAGTTCCCTACCTCTTTCCGGCTACACCTTC. Amino acids: CASSSLPLSGYTF.

The chain employs TRBV7-3 and TRBJ1-2; 10 bases are shared with TRBD1. The V gene end was trimmed by 2 bases and the J gene end by 8 bases; junction bases not matched to a gene: 5. CDR1 is SGHTA, CDR2 FQGTGA, per germline. The length of the CDR3 is 14 residues. The CDR3 protein is CASSLGQGEGGYTF. CDR3 sequence (DNA): TGTGCCAGCAGCTTAGGACAGGGGGAAGGAGGCTACACCTTC.

This clonotype was recorded a few times. The rearrangement joins TRBV6-2 or TRBV6-3 to TRBJ1-5; TRBD1 is a possible D gene (6 bases). CDR1 and CDR2 (germline): MNHEY, SVGEGT. The V and J ends lost 7 bases and 4 bases respectively, with 20 bases between them. The length of the CDR3 is 16 residues. CDR3 DNA: TGTGCCAGCACCAAGACAGGCGCCGAGAGAAATCAGCCCCAGCATTTT. Amino acid sequence: CASTKTGAERNQPQHF.

This clonotype was seen a few times. J is TRBJ2-7 and V is TRBV28; TRBD2 aligns across 10 bases. This CDR3 is 18 amino acids long. V lost 1 base, J lost 2 bases, and 11 bases stayed unmatched. From germline, CDR1 is MDHEN and CDR2 SYDVKM. CDR3 nucleotide sequence: TGTGCCAGCAGTTTATCTTATCGGAGCGGGAGGGCGGCCTACGAGCAGTACTTC. Encoded protein: CASSLSYRSGRAAYEQYF.

The V gene is TRBV7-9, the J gene TRBJ2-1; D remains unclear. Per germline, CDR1 SEHNR and CDR2 FQNEAQ (reference sequence). V lost 1 base and J 9 bases, leaving 7 bases between the germline ends. This CDR3 comprises 12 residues. The CDR3 here is CASSLEWGEQFF. The DNA of the CDR3 is TGTGCCAGCAGCTTAGAATGGGGTGAGCAGTTCTTC.

In its sample, this clonotype was seen a few times. The CDR3 spells CASSLRTSATDTQYF. CDR3 nucleotide sequence: TGTGCCAGCAGCTTAAGGACTAGCGCCACAGATACGCAGTATTTT. The rearrangement uses TRBV7-3 and TRBJ2-3, with 9 positions matching TRBD2. V shed 1 base and J 2 bases; nucleotides not matched to a gene: 1. This CDR3 is 15 amino acids long. Per the germline V gene, CDR1 is SGHTA and CDR2 is FQGTGA.